These 6 T cell receptor beta chains originate from one sample sequenced in a study of T-cell reconstitution after alpha-beta-depleted transplantation in children. For TCRbeta, the library was prepared with unique molecular identifiers. TCRdb ran MiXCR on the PCR reads and lists one entry per CDR3 protein. The sample lists some 130,000 distinct CDR3 sequences, around a tenth occurring once. Sequencing used PBMCs, mostly from graft donor cells, obtained 180 days after TCRalphabeta/CD19-depleted stem cell transplant. Receptors were obtained from a girl under two years old who had a stem cell transplant for combined immunodeficiency, so the T cells may come from the graft donor.

The chain carries TRBV5-6 and TRBJ2-5; tentatively, D is TRBD2 (5 bases). V was shortened by 0 bases and J by 4 bases, with 10 bases between the two germline ends. This CDR3 spans 14 amino acids. From germline, CDR1 is SGHDT and CDR2 YYEEEE. The CDR3 nucleotides read TGTGCCAGCAGCTTGGTGGGAGTACGAGAGACCCAGTACTTC. This sequence encodes CASSLVGVRETQYF.

This clonotype was recorded many times. This chain connects TRBV5-1 to TRBJ2-2; D gene unclear. Trimming cost V 0 bases and J 0 bases, with 0 bases left between them. The CDR3 spans 13 residues. CDR1 is SGHRS, CDR2 YFSETQ, per germline. The CDR3 sequence: CASSLANTGELFF. The CDR3 region has the DNA TGCGCCAGCAGCTTGGCGAACACCGGGGAGCTGTTTTTT. Using reference TRBV5-1 and TRBJ2-2 for the parts outside the CDR3, the full variable domain is KAGVTQTPRYLIKTRGQQVTLSCSPISGHRSVSWYQQTPGQGLQFLFEYFSETQRNKGNFPGRFSGRQFSNSRSEMNVSTLELGDSALYLCASSLANTGELFFGEGSRLTVL.

This clonotype was recorded a few times. This chain uses TRBV6-5 with TRBJ2-1; D is unresolved. V was cut by 0 bases and J by 9 bases, with 12 bases left in between. This CDR3 has 14 amino acids. Per the germline V gene, CDR1 is MNHEY and CDR2 is SVGAGI. The CDR3 nucleotides are TGTGCCAGCAGTTACTCGAAAGGAAGTCTTGAGCAGTTCTTC. Translation: CASSYSKGSLEQFF.

The chain links TRBV16 to TRBJ1-1; D might be TRBD1 (5 bases). Trimming removed 0 bases from V and 1 base from J, with 9 bases in between. This CDR3 comprises 15 residues. Germline assignment: CDR1 KGHSY and CDR2 FQNENV. The CDR3 bases are TGTGCCAGCAGCCAATCATACGGACAGAACACTGAAGCTTTCTTT. Translation gives CASSQSYGQNTEAFF.

In its sample, this clonotype was seen a few times. The chain combines TRBV11-2 with TRBJ2-5; the match to TRBD2 covers 10 bases. The CDR3 is 16 amino acids. J was trimmed by 4 bases and V by 5 bases; bases with no gene match: 10. CDR1 and CDR2 (germline): SGHAT, FQNNGV. The CDR3 sequence: CASSPILRTSGETQYF. CDR3 in DNA: TGTGCCAGCAGCCCGATTCTTCGGACTAGCGGAGAGACCCAGTACTTC. Full variable domain (outside the CDR3, taken from reference TRBV11-2 and TRBJ2-5): EAGVAQSPRYKIIEKRQSVAFWCNPISGHATLYWYQQILGQGPKLLIQFQNNGVVDDSQLPKDRFSAERLKGVDSTLKIQPAKLEDSAVYLCASSPILRTSGETQYFGPGTRLLVL.

This clonotype was detected only a few times. This sequence joins TRBV20-1 and TRBJ2-3, with 9 nucleotides matching TRBD2. The CDR3 spans 14 residues. V gave up 6 bases and J gave up 2 bases; unmatched junction bases: 6. The germline V gene encodes CDR1 DFQATT and CDR2 SNEGSKA (reference sequence). The CDR3 loop reads CSARRGGATDTQYF. DNA for the CDR3: TGCAGTGCCAGACGCGGGGGGGCCACAGATACGCAGTATTTT.